This T cell receptor beta chain originates from a study of T cells in Graves' hyperthyroidism and ophthalmopathy. This clonotype has a handful of counts. RNA transcripts yielded amplified TCR beta CDR3 regions. The HTBI set primed first-round TCR CDR3 RT-PCR. From the multiplex PCR reads, TCRdb called clonotypes with MiXCR, one entry per CDR3 protein. The table has 530,000 or so distinct CDR3 sequences, more than 15% seen once. CDR3 length: 15 residues. The germline gives CDR1 SGHRS, CDR2 YFSETQ. The germline V and J ends were trimmed by 0 bases and 2 bases, with 11 bases remaining between them. This TCR was sampled from a woman aged 18-29 years with Graves' ophthalmopathy. The specimen was blood. The chain is built from TRBV5-1 and TRBJ1-2, with D hard to call. Here the CDR3 DNA reads TGCGCCAGCAGCTTGGAAGACGTGCTCAACTATGGCTACACCTTC. This encodes CASSLEDVLNYGYTF.